The rows below give T cell receptor beta chains drawn from one sample of a study of blood T cell repertoires in COVID-19. Sequencing used immunoSEQ multiplex PCR; TCRdb keeps in-frame clones, though not all of them. The sample lists 300,000 to 350,000 clones; roughly 87% were seen once. Sequencing input: PBMCs or T cells enriched from blood (not recorded which). Source of these receptors: a woman younger than 35 who had recovered from COVID-19. CDR3s include the opening cysteine and the closing phenylalanine or tryptophan. The order of the fields is D gene, CDR3 length, clone size, V gene, J gene, CDR3 protein, CDR3 DNA. The D gene is left open where the match is weak. Clone size is given for some rows only: seen once, a few or many times, or a class if the clone is expanded.

-	14	-	TRBV5-4	TRBJ1-2	CASSGGGHSYGYTF	TGTGCCAGCAGCGGGGGAGGACATAGCTATGGCTACACCTTC
TRBD1	14	-	TRBV5-5	TRBJ1-1	CASSSWDRGTEAFF	TGTGCCAGCAGCTCCTGGGACAGGGGCACTGAAGCTTTCTTT
-	14	-	TRBV2	TRBJ2-7	CASSGGRDSYEQYF	TGTGCCAGCAGTGGGGGCAGGGACTCCTACGAGCAGTACTTC
-	12	once	TRBV2	TRBJ1-6	CASSDGQSPLHF	TGTGCCAGCAGTGACGGACAATCACCCCTCCACTTT
TRBD1	15	-	TRBV28	TRBJ1-1	CASSLTGTVNTEAFF	TGTGCCAGCAGTTTGACCGGGACAGTGAACACTGAAGCTTTCTTT
TRBD1	16	-	TRBV3-1/TRBV3-2	TRBJ1-2	CASSPLSRTGGVGYTF	TGTGCCAGCAGCCCTCTTTCCCGGACAGGGGGCGTTGGCTACACCTTC
-	16	once	TRBV18	TRBJ2-2	CASSSQRTDNTGELFF	TGTGCCAGCTCATCACAACGAACAGATAACACCGGGGAGCTGTTTTTT
TRBD2	17	-	TRBV28	TRBJ2-1	CASSARLAPRSHNEQFF	TGTGCCAGCAGTGCAAGACTAGCGCCGCGCTCACACAATGAGCAGTTCTTC
-	15	-	TRBV7-6	TRBJ2-2	CASSLGQGGTGELFF	TGTGCCAGCAGCTTAGGCCAGGGGGGCACCGGGGAGCTGTTTTTT
TRBD1	18	once	TRBV7-9	TRBJ1-4	CASSSNRDRMDPNEKLFF	TGTGCCAGCAGTTCCAACCGGGACAGAATGGACCCTAATGAAAAACTGTTTTTT
-	13	-	TRBV6-5	TRBJ1-2	CASSYSGGDGYTF	TGTGCCAGCAGTTACTCGGGTGGAGATGGCTACACCTTC
-	14	once	TRBV2	TRBJ2-3	CASSPRTGTDTQYF	TGTGCCAGCAGTCCTAGGACTGGCACAGATACGCAGTATTTT
-	16	once	TRBV28	TRBJ2-5	CASSWSWDTFSETQYF	TGTGCCAGCAGTTGGTCCTGGGACACATTTTCCGAGACCCAGTACTTC
TRBD2	14	-	TRBV5-1	TRBJ2-3	CASSFSGISDTQYF	TGCGCCAGCAGCTTTAGCGGGATCTCAGATACGCAGTATTTT
-	14	-	TRBV5-1	TRBJ1-2	CASSVQAESYGYTF	TGCGCCAGCAGTGTACAGGCGGAATCTTATGGCTACACCTTC
-	14	few	TRBV4-1	TRBJ2-2	CASRKGVLTGELFF	TGCGCCAGCAGAAAAGGGGTACTAACCGGGGAGCTGTTTTTT
TRBD1	17	-	TRBV18	TRBJ2-7	CASSPRRDRGWYDEQYF	TGTGCCAGCTCACCTCGCCGGGACAGGGGGTGGTATGACGAGCAGTACTTC
-	15	-	TRBV6-2/TRBV6-3	TRBJ1-5	CASSYVGQRNQPQHF	TGTGCCAGCAGTTACGTTGGACAGAGGAATCAGCCCCAGCATTTT
-	14	-	TRBV13	TRBJ2-5	CASSLGWGRETQYF	TGTGCCAGCAGCTTAGGATGGGGGAGGGAGACCCAGTACTTC
TRBD2	14	-	TRBV7-9	TRBJ2-1	CASSWTSGEDEQFF	TGTGCCAGCAGCTGGACTAGCGGGGAAGATGAGCAGTTCTTC
TRBD1	13	-	TRBV2	TRBJ1-1	CASSGQGPSEAFF	TGTGCCAGCAGTGGACAGGGCCCCTCTGAAGCTTTCTTT
TRBD2	17	-	TRBV5-6	TRBJ2-1	CASSSPVAGGPWNEQFF	TGTGCCAGCAGTTCTCCCGTGGCGGGGGGGCCTTGGAATGAGCAGTTCTTC
TRBD2	22	-	TRBV5-1	TRBJ2-5	CASSLVLRGAKPGRAWAETQYF	TGCGCCAGCAGCTTGGTTTTAAGGGGTGCTAAACCCGGGAGGGCCTGGGCAGAGACCCAGTACTTC